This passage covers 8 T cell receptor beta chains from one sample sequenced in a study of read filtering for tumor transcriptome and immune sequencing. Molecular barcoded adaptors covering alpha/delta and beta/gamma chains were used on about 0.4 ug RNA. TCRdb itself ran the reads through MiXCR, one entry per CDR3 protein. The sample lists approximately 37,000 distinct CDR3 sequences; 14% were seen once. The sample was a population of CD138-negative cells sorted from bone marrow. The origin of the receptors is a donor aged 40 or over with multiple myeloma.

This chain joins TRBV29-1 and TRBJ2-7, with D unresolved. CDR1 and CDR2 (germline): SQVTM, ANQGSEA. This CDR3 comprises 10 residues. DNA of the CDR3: TGCAGTGCCCGCGACTACGAGCAGTACTTC. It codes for CSARDYEQYF.

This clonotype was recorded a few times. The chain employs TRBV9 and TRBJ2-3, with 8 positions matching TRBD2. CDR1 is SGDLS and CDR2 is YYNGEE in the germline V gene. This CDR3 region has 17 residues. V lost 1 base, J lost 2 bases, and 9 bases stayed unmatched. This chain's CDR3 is CASSVTGAGGNTDTQYF. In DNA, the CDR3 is TGTGCCAGCAGCGTAACCGGGGCGGGGGGAAACACAGATACGCAGTATTTT.

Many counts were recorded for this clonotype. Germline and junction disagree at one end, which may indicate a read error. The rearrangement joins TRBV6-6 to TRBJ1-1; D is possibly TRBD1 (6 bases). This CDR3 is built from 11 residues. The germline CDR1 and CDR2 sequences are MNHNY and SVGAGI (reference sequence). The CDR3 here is CASSKGGAGRF. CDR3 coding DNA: TGTGCCAGCAGCAAAGGGGGGGCGGGCCGATTT.

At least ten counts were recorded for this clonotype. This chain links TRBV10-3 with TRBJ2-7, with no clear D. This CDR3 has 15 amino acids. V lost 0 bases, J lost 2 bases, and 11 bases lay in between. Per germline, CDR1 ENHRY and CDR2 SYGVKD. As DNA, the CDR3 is TGTGCCATCAGTGAGTCTGGGATTGGGCCCTACGAGCAGTACTTC. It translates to CAISESGIGPYEQYF.

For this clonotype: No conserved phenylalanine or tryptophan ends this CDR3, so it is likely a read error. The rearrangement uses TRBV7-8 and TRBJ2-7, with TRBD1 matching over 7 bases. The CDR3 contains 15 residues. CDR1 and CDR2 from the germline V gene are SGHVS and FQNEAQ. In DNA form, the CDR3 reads TGTGCCAGCAGTTTAGCGACAGGGAGTTTCTACGAGCAGTACTCC. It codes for CASSLATGSFYEQYS.

The CDR3: CASSLGQGITEAFF. CDR3 bases: TGTGCCAGCAGCTTAGGGCAGGGAATCACTGAAGCTTTCTTT. The chain links TRBV7-6 to TRBJ1-1; D might be TRBD1 (5 bases). CDR1 is SGHVS, CDR2 FNYEAQ, per germline. The CDR3 covers 14 residues. Trimming removed 1 base from V and 4 bases from J, with 10 bases in between.

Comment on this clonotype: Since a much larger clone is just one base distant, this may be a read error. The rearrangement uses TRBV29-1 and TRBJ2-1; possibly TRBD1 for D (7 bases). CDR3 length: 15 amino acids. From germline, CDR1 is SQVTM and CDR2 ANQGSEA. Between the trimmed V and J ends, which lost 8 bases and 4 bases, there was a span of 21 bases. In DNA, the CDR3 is TGCAGCACTAGCACCGGGACAGCGCGTTACAATGAGCAGTTCTTC. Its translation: CSTSTGTARYNEQFF.

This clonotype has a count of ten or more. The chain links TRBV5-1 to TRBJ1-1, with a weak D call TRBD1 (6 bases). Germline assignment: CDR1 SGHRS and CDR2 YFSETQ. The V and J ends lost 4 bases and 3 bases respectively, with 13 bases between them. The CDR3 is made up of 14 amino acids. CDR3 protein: CASSQQGGYTEAFF. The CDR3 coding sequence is TGCGCCAGCAGCCAACAGGGCGGGTACACTGAAGCTTTCTTT.